A single T cell receptor (beta chain) is shown here with its context. Trimming removed 5 bases from V and 3 bases from J, with 7 bases in between. The CDR3 contains 13 residues. Germline assignment: CDR1 SEHNR and CDR2 FQNEAQ (reference sequence). Some clones are missing from TCRdb's copy, which holds only in-frame ones; the method was immunoSEQ multiplex PCR. The sample holds 150,000 to 170,000 clones, approximately 84% seen once. The sample is drawn from a study of blood T cell repertoires in COVID-19. This TCR was sampled from a woman aged 60 to 75 with COVID-19, enrolled during active disease. Sequencing input: peripheral blood. V is TRBV7-9 and J is TRBJ1-4; perhaps TRBD1 as D (5 bases). The CDR3 nucleotides read TGTGCCAGCAGCGGAGGGGCTAATGAAAAACTGTTTTTT. The encoded protein is CASSGGANEKLFF.